Given below is one TCR beta chain in context. V gave up 1 base and J gave up 5 bases, with 7 bases separating them. Germline V gene data show CDR1 as KGHDR and CDR2 as SFDVKD. This CDR3 spans 13 amino acids. In the authors' workflow: Amplified reference gene primers provided the basis for estimating nucleated cell counts. Using immunoSEQ multiplex PCR, the repertoire was profiled, and TCRdb retains in-frame clones only, with some absent. V and J calls and clone size follow that table, whereas D and trimming were derived from the DNA. The data contain about 240,000 clones, more than 75% of them seen just once; the ten biggest clones take up about 7.1%. This entry comes from a study of blood T cell repertoires in COVID-19. Across the study: In each case, the material was cDNA or gDNA derived from T cells, B-cell-depleted T cells, or PBMCs.

The chain is built from TRBV24-1 and TRBJ1-1; perhaps TRBD1 as D (6 bases). Input material: peripheral blood. This receptor was obtained from a woman aged 70-85 years with active or convalescent COVID-19. DNA of the CDR3: TGTGCCACCAGTGATTTCGACAGGACTGAAGCTTTCTTT. The encoded protein is CATSDFDRTEAFF.